The source of this T cell receptor (beta chain) is a study of blood T cell repertoires in COVID-19. Per the authors' pipeline: It was from reference gene primer amplification that nucleated cell counts were estimated. This table comes from immunoSEQ multiplex PCR, and its TCRdb copy is limited to in-frame clones, with some not included. That table gives V, J and clone size, and the DNA gave D and trimming. The top ten hold roughly 7.9% of the sample, which has around 150,000 clones, roughly 84% seen once. The CDR3 is 16 amino acids. Germline V gene lookup returns CDR1 SGHDN and CDR2 FVKESK. Trimming removed 4 bases from V and 1 base from J, with 16 bases in between. The table lists this clone with a few counts.

Input material: peripheral blood. The chain combines TRBV14 with TRBJ1-1; D possibly corresponds to TRBD1 (6 bases). The receptor comes from a woman aged 45-59 years in a cohort sampled during active or convalescent COVID-19. CDR3 DNA: TGTGCCAGCAGCCCGAGACAGGTACTAAGGAACACTGAAGCTTTCTTT. Residues: CASSPRQVLRNTEAFF.